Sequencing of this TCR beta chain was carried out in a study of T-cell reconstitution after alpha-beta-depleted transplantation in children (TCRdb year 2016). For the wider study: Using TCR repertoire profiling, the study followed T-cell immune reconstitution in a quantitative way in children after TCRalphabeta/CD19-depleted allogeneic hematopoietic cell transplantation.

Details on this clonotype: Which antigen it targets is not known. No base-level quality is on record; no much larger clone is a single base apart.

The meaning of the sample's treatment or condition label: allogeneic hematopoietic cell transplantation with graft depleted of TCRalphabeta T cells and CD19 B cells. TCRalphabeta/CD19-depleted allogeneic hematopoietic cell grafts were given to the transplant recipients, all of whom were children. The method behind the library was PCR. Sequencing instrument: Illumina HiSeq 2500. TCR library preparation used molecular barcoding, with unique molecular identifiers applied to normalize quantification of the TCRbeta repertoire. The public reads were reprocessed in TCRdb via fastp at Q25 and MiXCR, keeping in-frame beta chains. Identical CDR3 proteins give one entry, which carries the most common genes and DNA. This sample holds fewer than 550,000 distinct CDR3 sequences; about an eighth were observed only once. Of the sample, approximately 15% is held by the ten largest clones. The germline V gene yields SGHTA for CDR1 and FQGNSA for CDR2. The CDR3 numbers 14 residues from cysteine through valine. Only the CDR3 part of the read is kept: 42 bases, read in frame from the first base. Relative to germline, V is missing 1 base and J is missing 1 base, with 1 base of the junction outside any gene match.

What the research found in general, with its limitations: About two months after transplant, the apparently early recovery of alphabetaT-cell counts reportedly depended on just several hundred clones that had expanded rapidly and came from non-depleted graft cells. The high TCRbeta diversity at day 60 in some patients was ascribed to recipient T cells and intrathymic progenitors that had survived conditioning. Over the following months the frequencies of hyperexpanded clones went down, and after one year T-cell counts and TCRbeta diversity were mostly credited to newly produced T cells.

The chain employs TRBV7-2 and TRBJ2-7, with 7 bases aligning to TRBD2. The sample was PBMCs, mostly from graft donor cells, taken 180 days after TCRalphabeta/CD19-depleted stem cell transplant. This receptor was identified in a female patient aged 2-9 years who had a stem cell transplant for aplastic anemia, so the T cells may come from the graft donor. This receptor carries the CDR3 CASSLVGGSYEQYV. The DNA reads TGTGCCAGCAGCTTAGTCGGGGGGTCCTACGAGCAGTACGTC.